This TCR beta chain was captured in a study of blood T cell repertoires in COVID-19. V was pared by 3 bases and J by 8 bases, with 5 bases of the junction left unmatched. The CDR3 has 15 residues. Germline CDR1 SEHNR, CDR2 FQNEAQ (reference sequence). Sequencing was performed with immunoSEQ multiplex PCR; in TCRdb, only in-frame clones are kept and a portion is missing. Of 200,000 or so clones in the sample, 75% to 90% are singletons; the top ten hold approximately 11%. The chain carries TRBV7-9 and TRBJ1-3; 12 nucleotides agree with TRBD1. The clonotype originates from a human donor with active or convalescent COVID-19. The donor label of this sample is uncertain. The specimen sequenced was peripheral blood. DNA for the CDR3: TGTGCCAGCAGCTTCTTTGGGACAGGGGGCGACACCATATATTTT. As protein: CASSFFGTGGDTIYF.